This T cell receptor (beta chain) was observed in a study of cytomegalovirus exposure and HLA in healthy donors. Study-wide findings and caveats: Confirmation was obtained in vitro that a few CMV-associated chains are specific for CMV antigens.

As regards this clone: Antigen: not known.

The V gene end was trimmed by 4 bases and the J gene end by 1 base; junction bases not matched to a gene: 9. The length of the CDR3 is 16 residues. Germline CDR1 and CDR2: MNHEY and SMNVEV (reference sequence). Some clones are missing from TCRdb's copy, which holds only in-frame ones; the method was immunoSEQ multiplex PCR. The sample records under 200,000 clones, less than 95% being singletons. Sequencing input: PBMCs. This clonotype was sampled from a woman aged 18-29 years in good health and CMV-seropositive. The rearrangement links TRBV27 to TRBJ1-1, with 7 bases aligning to TRBD1. CDR3 amino acids: CASSSDRLVWNTEAFF. In DNA form, the CDR3 reads TGTGCCAGCAGTTCGGACAGGCTGGTATGGAACACTGAAGCTTTCTTT.